The TCR beta chain under discussion was sequenced for a study of CD8 T cells in ankylosing spondylitis. Study-level results: A TCR beta motif of 7 to 9 highly homologous variants seemed to mark ankylosing spondylitis blood. Within matched ankylosing spondylitis synovial fluid, disease-linked clones were reportedly significantly enriched.

For TCR beta, libraries came from quantitative 5'-RACE with molecular barcodes. TCRdb itself ran the 5' RACE reads through MiXCR, one entry per CDR3 protein. The sample holds a few hundred thousand distinct CDR3 sequences, 12% seen once. This clonotype showed up just a few times. What it binds is not known. The sequenced sample consisted of blood, either unsorted or a sorted T cell fraction (not recorded which). This receptor was taken from a male donor with ankylosing spondylitis.

CDR3 in DNA: TGCAGTGCCTTAAAGGGACCCGCCGGCTACGAGCAGTACTTC. Its protein is CSALKGPAGYEQYF. V gene TRBV20-1 combines with J gene TRBJ2-7; D is possibly TRBD1 or TRBD2 (5 bases each). This CDR3 has 14 amino acids. CDR1 and CDR2 from the germline V gene are DFQATT and SNEGSKA (reference sequence). V lost 6 bases and J lost 3, with 18 bases in between.